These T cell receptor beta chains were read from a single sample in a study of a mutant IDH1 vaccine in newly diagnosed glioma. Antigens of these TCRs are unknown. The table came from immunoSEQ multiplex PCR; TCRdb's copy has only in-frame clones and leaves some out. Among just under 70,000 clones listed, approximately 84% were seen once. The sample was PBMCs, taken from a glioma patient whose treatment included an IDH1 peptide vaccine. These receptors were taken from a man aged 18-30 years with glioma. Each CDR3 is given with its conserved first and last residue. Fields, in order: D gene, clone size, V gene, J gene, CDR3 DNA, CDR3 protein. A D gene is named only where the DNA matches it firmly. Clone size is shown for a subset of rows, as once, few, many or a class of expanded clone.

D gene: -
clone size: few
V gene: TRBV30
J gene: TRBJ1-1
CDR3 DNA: TGTGCCTGGGGTCAGGTGAACACTGAAGCTTTCTTT
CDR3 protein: CAWGQVNTEAFF

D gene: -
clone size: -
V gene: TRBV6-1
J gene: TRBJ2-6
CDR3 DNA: TGTGCCAGCCAACGGGTTGGGGCCAACGTCCTGACTTTC
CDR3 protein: CASQRVGANVLTF

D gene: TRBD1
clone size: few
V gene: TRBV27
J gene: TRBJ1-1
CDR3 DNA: TGTGCCAGCAGTTTATCGGGACAGGGCTGGGCTGAAGCTTTCTTT
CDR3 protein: CASSLSGQGWAEAFF

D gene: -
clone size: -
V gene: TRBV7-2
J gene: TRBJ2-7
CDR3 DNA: TGTGCCAGCAGCTTAGGAATCCGTCAGGGTGAGGAGCAGTACTTC
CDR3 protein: CASSLGIRQGEEQYF

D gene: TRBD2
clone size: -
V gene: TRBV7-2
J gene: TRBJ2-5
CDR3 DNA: TGTGCCAGCAGCTTAGCGGGAGGGCCGATAGAGACCCAGTACTTC
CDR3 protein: CASSLAGGPIETQYF

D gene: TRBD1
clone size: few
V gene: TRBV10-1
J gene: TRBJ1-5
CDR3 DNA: TGCGCCAGCAGGCAGACAGGGGGTAGCAATCAGCCCCAGCATTTT
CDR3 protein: CASRQTGGSNQPQHF

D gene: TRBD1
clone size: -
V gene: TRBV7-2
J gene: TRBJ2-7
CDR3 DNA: TGTGCCAGCAGCTCGCGGACAGGGCCCAGGGAGCAGTACTTC
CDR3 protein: CASSSRTGPREQYF

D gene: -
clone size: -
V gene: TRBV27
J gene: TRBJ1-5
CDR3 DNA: TGTGCCAGCAGTTTAGGAGTCAATCAGCCCCAGCATTTT
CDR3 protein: CASSLGVNQPQHF

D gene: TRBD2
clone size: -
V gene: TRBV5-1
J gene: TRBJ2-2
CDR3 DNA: TGCGCCAGCAGCTTGAGTCTAGCGGGAGGGCCTATCGGGGAGCTGTTTTTT
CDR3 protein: CASSLSLAGGPIGELFF

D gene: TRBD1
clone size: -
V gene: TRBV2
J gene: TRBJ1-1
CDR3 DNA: TGTGCCAGCAGTTCAACAGGGGAACCGAACACTGAAGCTTTCTTT
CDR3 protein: CASSSTGEPNTEAFF

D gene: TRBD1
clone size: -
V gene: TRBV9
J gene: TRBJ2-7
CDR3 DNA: TGTGCCAGCAGCGTAGGGGGGACAGGGGTCCACGAGCAGTACTTC
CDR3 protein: CASSVGGTGVHEQYF

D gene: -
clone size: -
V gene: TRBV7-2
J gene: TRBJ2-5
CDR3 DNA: TGTGCCAGCAGCCCGACTAGGGGGGTCCAAGAGACCCAGTACTTC
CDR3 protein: CASSPTRGVQETQYF

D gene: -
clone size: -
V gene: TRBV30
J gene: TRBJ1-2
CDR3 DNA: TGTGCCTGGAGTCCCGCCCTTGACACCTACTATGGCTACACCTTC
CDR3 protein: CAWSPALDTYYGYTF

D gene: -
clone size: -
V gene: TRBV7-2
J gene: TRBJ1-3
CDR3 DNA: TGTGCCAGCAGCTTAGAGCGGCGCACCTCTGGAAACACCATATATTTT
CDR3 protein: CASSLERRTSGNTIYF

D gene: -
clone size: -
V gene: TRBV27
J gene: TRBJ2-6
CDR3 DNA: TGTGCCAGCAGTTTACTGGGGACTGGGGCCAACGTCCTGACTTTC
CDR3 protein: CASSLLGTGANVLTF

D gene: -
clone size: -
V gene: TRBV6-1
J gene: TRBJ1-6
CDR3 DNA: TGTGCCAGCAGTGAAGAAGGTGTTTGGTGGAATTCACCCCTCCACTTT
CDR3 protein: CASSEEGVWWNSPLHF

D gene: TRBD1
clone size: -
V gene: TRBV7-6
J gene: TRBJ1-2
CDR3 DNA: TGTGCCAGCAGGCCCGAGGGGACAGGCCCCTATGGCTACACCTTC
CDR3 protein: CASRPEGTGPYGYTF

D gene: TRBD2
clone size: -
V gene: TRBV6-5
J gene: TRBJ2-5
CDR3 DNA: TGTGCCAGCAGCCTCACACTAGCGCTTAAGACCCAGTACTTC
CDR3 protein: CASSLTLALKTQYF

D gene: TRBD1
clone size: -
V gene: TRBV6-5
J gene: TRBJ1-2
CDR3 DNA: TGTGCCAGCAGACGATCCCCACAGGGGTACTATGGCTACACCTTC
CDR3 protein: CASRRSPQGYYGYTF

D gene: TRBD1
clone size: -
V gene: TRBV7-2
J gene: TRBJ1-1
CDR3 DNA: TGTGCCAGCAGCCCACTACAGGGGGGGTACACTGAAGCTTTCTTT
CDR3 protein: CASSPLQGGYTEAFF

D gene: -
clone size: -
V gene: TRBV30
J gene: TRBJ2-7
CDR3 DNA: TGTGCCTGGAGTGTACTAGGCGGGGAGCAGTACTTC
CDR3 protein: CAWSVLGGEQYF

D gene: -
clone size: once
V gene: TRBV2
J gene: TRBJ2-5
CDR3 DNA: TGTGCCAGCAGTACAGGACCGGGGACCCAGTACTTC
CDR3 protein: CASSTGPGTQYF

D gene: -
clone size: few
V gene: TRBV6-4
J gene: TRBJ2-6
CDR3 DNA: TGTGCCAGCAGTGAGCGTGGGGCCAACGTCCTGACTTTC
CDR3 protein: CASSERGANVLTF

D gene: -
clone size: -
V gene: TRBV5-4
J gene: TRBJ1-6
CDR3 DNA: TGTGCCAGTCACCGGGAGATCGATTCACCCCTCCACTTT
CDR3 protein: CASHREIDSPLHF